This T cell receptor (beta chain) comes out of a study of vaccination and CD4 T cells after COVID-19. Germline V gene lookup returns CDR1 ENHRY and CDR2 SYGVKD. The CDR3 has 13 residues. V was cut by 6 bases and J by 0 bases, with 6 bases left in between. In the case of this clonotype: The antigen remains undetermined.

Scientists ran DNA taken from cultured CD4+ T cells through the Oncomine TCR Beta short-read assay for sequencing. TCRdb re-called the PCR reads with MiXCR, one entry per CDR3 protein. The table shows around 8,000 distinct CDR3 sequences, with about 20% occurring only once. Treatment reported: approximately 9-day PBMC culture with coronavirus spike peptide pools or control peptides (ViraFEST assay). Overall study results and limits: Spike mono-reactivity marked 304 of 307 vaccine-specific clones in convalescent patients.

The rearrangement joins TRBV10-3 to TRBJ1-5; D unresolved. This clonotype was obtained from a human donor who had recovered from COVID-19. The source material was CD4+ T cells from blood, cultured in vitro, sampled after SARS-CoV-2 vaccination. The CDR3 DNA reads TGTGCCATCAGGCCAAATAGCAATCAGCCCCAGCATTTT. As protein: CAIRPNSNQPQHF.